Described below is a single TCR beta chain sequence and its context. The entry originates in a study of blood T cell repertoires in COVID-19. Study-wide background: The samples span acute and convalescent COVID-19 from the United States, Italy and Spain.

Per the study methods: Estimates of nucleated cell counts were drawn from the amplification of reference gene primers. The assay was immunoSEQ multiplex PCR, and TCRdb's table has in-frame clones only and misses some. V and J calls and clone size are given by that table; D and trimming were obtained from the DNA. The sample yields roughly 26,000 clones, around 96% seen once. CDR1 and CDR2 (germline): MDHEN, SYDVKM. CDR3 length: 13 amino acids. V lost 7 bases to trimming and J lost 1 base, with 11 bases between them. Sequences were obtained from peripheral blood. This clonotype was obtained from a human donor with active COVID-19. The donor label of this sample is uncertain. V usage is TRBV28 and J usage is TRBJ2-7; TRBD2 is a possible D gene (5 bases). The CDR3 nucleotides read TGTGCCAGCACGCGGGCGGAATCCTACGAGCAGTACTTC. Translated: CASTRAESYEQYF.